One sample yielded the 29 T cell receptor beta chains listed below, sequenced in a study of CD8 T cells in Susac syndrome. Reverse transcription of roughly 0.5 to 1 ug RNA was carried out with random hexamers. TCRdb processed the immunoSEQ multiplex PCR reads anew with MiXCR; each CDR3 protein has one entry. The sample includes under 200,000 distinct CDR3 sequences, roughly 94% seen only once; the top ten take around 0.16%. The source material was CD8+ T cells from PBMCs. Receptors were obtained from a human donor with Susac syndrome.

The sample holds one count of this clonotype. The chain has TRBV7-8 and TRBJ2-7; TRBD1 might be the D (5 bases). The CDR3 extends over 14 amino acids. Deletions cut 7 bases from V and 0 bases from J, with 13 bases between. The germline V gene encodes CDR1 SGHVS and CDR2 FQNEAQ. The CDR3 here is CASTNVGASYEQYF. CDR3 nucleotides: TGTGCCAGCACCAACGTAGGGGCCTCCTACGAGCAGTACTTC.

The genes are TRBV7-6 and TRBJ1-4; D is perhaps TRBD1 (5 bases). With 1 base removed from V and 8 bases from J, the gap between germline ends came to 5 bases. Germline CDR1 and CDR2: SGHVS and FNYEAQ. This CDR3 region has 12 residues. CDR3 bases: TGTGCCAGCAGCTTAGAGGGGGAAAAACTGTTTTTT. Amino acids: CASSLEGEKLFF.

The CDR3 sequence: CASNSGRDEQYF. The DNA for the CDR3 is TGTGCCAGCAACAGCGGGAGAGACGAGCAGTACTTC. This chain joins TRBV12-3 or TRBV12-4 and TRBJ2-7, with 8 nucleotides matching TRBD2. With V trimmed by 7 bases and J by 5 bases, 4 bases remained unmatched. This CDR3 spans 12 amino acids.

J is TRBJ2-7 and V is TRBV21-1; TRBD1 reflects the table's D call only, with no check against the DNA. TRBV21-1 is listed as a pseudogene. The CDR3 covers 14 residues. The CDR3 coding sequence is TGTGCCAGCACGATGCCCCGCCGAAACTACGAGCAGTACTTC. It is translated as CASTMPRRNYEQYF.

The chain has TRBV25-1 and TRBJ1-5; a weak D match, TRBD1 (6 bases). This CDR3 has 12 amino acids. The germline CDR1 and CDR2 sequences are MGHDK and SYGVNS. The V end lost 10 bases, the J end lost 9 bases, and 16 bases lay between the germline ends. In DNA, the CDR3 is TGTGCCACCCAACAGGGTCCAGGGCCCCAGCATTTT. Protein: CATQQGPGPQHF.

The chain carries TRBV20-1 and TRBJ2-7; D remains ambiguous. The CDR3 loop spans 11 amino acids. Germline CDR1 is DFQATT and CDR2 is SNEGSKA (reference sequence). V was clipped by 3 bases and J by 6 bases, with 9 bases between them. CDR3 amino acids: CSARLTGEQYF. The CDR3 bases are TGCAGTGCTAGGTTGACTGGCGAGCAGTACTTC.

This chain joins TRBV11-2 and TRBJ2-2, with 13 bases matching TRBD2. Looked up from germline, CDR1 is SGHAT and CDR2 is FQNNGV. The CDR3 length is 14 residues. Losses at the gene ends were 5 bases for V and 16 bases for J; bases not matched to a gene: 10. The CDR3 region is CASSPFGLAGVEFF. CDR3 coding DNA: TGTGCCAGCAGCCCCTTTGGACTAGCGGGGGTTGAGTTTTTT. Full variable domain (outside the CDR3, taken from reference TRBV11-2 and TRBJ2-2): EAGVAQSPRYKIIEKRQSVAFWCNPISGHATLYWYQQILGQGPKLLIQFQNNGVVDDSQLPKDRFSAERLKGVDSTLKIQPAKLEDSAVYLCASSPFGLAGVEFFGEGSRLTVL.

This clonotype was seen more than once but under ten times. The CDR3 nucleotides read TGTGCCAGCAGTTTGGGACAGGGAGTCACAGATACGCAGTATTTT. Amino acids: CASSLGQGVTDTQYF. The chain has TRBV12-3 or TRBV12-4 and TRBJ2-3; 9 nucleotides match TRBD1. The trim removed 3 bases at V and 2 bases at J, leaving 3 bases unmatched. This CDR3 contains 15 residues.

The chain uses TRBV28 and TRBJ2-6; D is unclear. The V end lost 8 bases, the J end lost 0 bases, and 14 bases lay between the germline ends. Germline V gene lookup returns CDR1 MDHEN and CDR2 SYDVKM. The CDR3 consists of 16 residues. The CDR3 sequence is CASARRLSSGANVLTF. CDR3 DNA sequence: TGTGCCAGCGCCCGACGGCTCTCCTCTGGGGCCAACGTCCTGACTTTC.

The CDR3 spells CASGNGGYEFF. The CDR3 DNA follows: TGTGCCAGCGGTAACGGGGGGTATGAGTTCTTC. The V and J genes are TRBV9 and TRBJ2-1, with 7 bases identical to TRBD2. The CDR3 has 11 residues. Germline trimming cut 7 bases from V and 14 bases from J; bases unmatched to any gene: 9. CDR1 SGDLS and CDR2 YYNGEE come from the germline V gene.

The chain carries TRBV16 and TRBJ1-1; D gene ambiguous. Trimming removed 4 bases at V and 1 base at J, with 7 bases between. This CDR3 spans 13 amino acids. The germline V gene has CDR1 KGHSY and CDR2 FQNENV. CDR3 in amino acids: CASSRERNTEAFF. The CDR3 nucleotides read TGTGCCAGCAGCCGGGAGAGGAACACTGAAGCTTTCTTT.

The genes are TRBV7-3 and TRBJ2-2; tentatively, D is TRBD2 (6 bases). The CDR3 covers 21 residues. In germline, CDR1 is SGHTA, CDR2 FQGTGA. Deletions cut 1 base from V and 4 bases from J, with 28 bases between. CDR3 sequence (DNA): TGTGCCAGCAGCTTAAGCCCCACTTGGTTAGGCGGGGAATCCTCCACCGGGGAGCTGTTTTTT. It is translated as CASSLSPTWLGGESSTGELFF.

Here the CDR3 reads CASSIAQYGANVLTF. The CDR3 DNA reads as TGTGCCAGTAGTATAGCACAGTATGGGGCCAACGTCCTGACTTTC. This sequence joins TRBV19 and TRBJ2-6, with D unresolved. The CDR3 is 15 amino acids. From germline, CDR1 is LNHDA and CDR2 SQIVND (reference sequence). The ends were cut back, 1 base at V and 3 bases at J, with 7 bases in the middle.

The chain has TRBV28 and TRBJ2-5; perhaps TRBD2 as D (5 bases). The CDR3 spans 16 residues. The V and J ends lost 4 bases and 2 bases respectively, with 17 bases between them. Germline values: CDR1 MDHEN, CDR2 SYDVKM. The CDR3 DNA reads TGTGCCAGCAGTTCACGACTAACCGGGTCACAAGAGACCCAGTACTTC. Amino acids: CASSSRLTGSQETQYF. Based on the CDR3 plus reference TRBV28 and TRBJ2-5, the full variable domain is DVKVTQSSRYLVKRTGEKVFLECVQDMDHENMFWYRQDPGLGLRLIYFSYDVKMKEKGDIPEGYSVSREKKERFSLILESASTNQTSMYLCASSSRLTGSQETQYFGPGTRLLVL.

The chain is built from TRBV4-1 and TRBJ2-5, with D hard to call. Germline values: CDR1 MGHRA, CDR2 YSYEKL. The CDR3 is 17 amino acids. Trimming left V 0 bases short and J 2 bases short, with 16 bases between. The CDR3 sequence: CASSQDRITADQETQYF. The CDR3 DNA reads TGCGCCAGCAGCCAAGATCGGATAACGGCAGATCAAGAGACCCAGTACTTC.

This chain joins TRBV7-2 and TRBJ2-3, with D uncertain. V was shortened by 1 base and J by 7 bases, with 12 bases between the two germline ends. The CDR3 is made up of 14 amino acids. Per the germline V gene, CDR1 is SGHTA and CDR2 is FQGNSA. CDR3: CASSLGPIGNTQYF. The CDR3 nucleotides are TGTGCCAGCAGCTTAGGACCCATCGGAAATACGCAGTATTTT.

The chain combines TRBV12-3 or TRBV12-4 with TRBJ1-2; 10 bases are shared with TRBD1. CDR3 length equals 14 residues. Trimming cost V 8 bases and J 4 bases; bases outside gene matches: 7. The CDR3 spells CASDGQGGGYGYTF. The CDR3 DNA sequence: TGTGCCAGCGACGGACAGGGGGGTGGCTATGGCTACACCTTC.

This chain uses TRBV12-3 or TRBV12-4 with TRBJ2-7; 9 nucleotides line up with TRBD2. V gave up 6 bases and J gave up 6 bases; unmatched junction bases: 6. The CDR3 is made up of 13 amino acids. CDR3 region: CASSLGLAREQYF. CDR3 DNA: TGTGCCAGCAGCTTGGGACTAGCTCGCGAGCAGTACTTC.

J is TRBJ2-1 and V is TRBV27; D is perhaps TRBD2 (5 bases). V gave up 5 bases and J gave up 0 bases, with 14 bases separating them. The length of the CDR3 is 16 residues. CDR1 is MNHEY, CDR2 SMNVEV, per germline (reference sequence). Here the CDR3 reads CASSPGFSASYNEQFF. For the CDR3, the DNA is TGTGCCAGCAGTCCTGGGTTTAGCGCCTCCTACAATGAGCAGTTCTTC.

The CDR3 nucleotides read TGTGCCAGCAGAGCTTTAATAGACAGGGAGATAGCCAAAAACATTCAGTACTTC. Translating it yields CASRALIDREIAKNIQYF. The J gene is TRBJ2-4, the V gene TRBV2; TRBD1 matches at 7 bases. V shed 6 bases and J 0 bases; nucleotides not matched to a gene: 14. The CDR3 length is 18 residues. Germline CDR1 reads SNHLY; CDR2 reads FYNNEI. Full variable domain (missing parts from reference TRBV2 and TRBJ2-4): EPEVTQTPSHQVTQMGQEVILRCVPISNHLYFYWYRQILGQKVEFLVSFYNNEISEKSEIFDDQFSVERPDGSNFTLKIRSTKLEDSAMYFCASRALIDREIAKNIQYFGAGTRLSVL.

This chain joins TRBV4-1 and TRBJ2-3; D unclear. Per germline, CDR1 MGHRA and CDR2 YSYEKL. V gave up 3 bases and J gave up 2 bases, with 15 bases separating them. The CDR3 has 16 residues. CDR3: CASSQRGATSTDTQYF. The DNA for the CDR3 is TGCGCCAGCAGCCAGCGCGGAGCGACGTCCACAGATACGCAGTATTTT.

The V call is TRBV2, the J call TRBJ2-1; D remains ambiguous. This CDR3 has 15 residues. The germline V and J ends were trimmed by 0 bases and 2 bases, with 8 bases remaining between them. Per germline, CDR1 SNHLY and CDR2 FYNNEI. The CDR3 protein is CASSEALEAYNEQFF. The CDR3 region has the DNA TGTGCCAGCAGTGAAGCGTTAGAAGCCTACAATGAGCAGTTCTTC.

The chain joins TRBV7-6 to TRBJ2-7, with 9 bases identical to TRBD1. Germline CDR1 is SGHVS and CDR2 is FNYEAQ. This CDR3 spans 16 amino acids. V was clipped by 1 base and J by 0 bases; unmatched bases: 4. CDR3 nucleotide sequence: TGTGCCAGCAGCTTAGAAGGGACAGGGACCTCCTACGAGCAGTACTTC. Translating gives CASSLEGTGTSYEQYF.

This chain links TRBV3-1 with TRBJ2-7; unclear D gene. The CDR3 is 12 residues long. CDR1 and CDR2 (germline): LGHDT, YNNKEL (reference sequence). Deletions cut 0 bases from V and 1 base from J, with 1 base between. The CDR3 reads CASSQESYEQYF. CDR3 DNA sequence: TGTGCCAGCAGCCAAGAGTCCTACGAGCAGTACTTC.

This clonotype was found once. This chain joins TRBV28 and TRBJ1-2, with 11 bases aligning to TRBD1. Trimming took 5 bases from V and 4 from J; bases not matched to a gene: 12. The CDR3 extends over 17 amino acids. CDR1 MDHEN and CDR2 SYDVKM come from the germline V gene. CDR3 sequence: CASSLGQGAGRIYGYTF. DNA for the CDR3: TGTGCCAGCAGTCTAGGACAGGGGGCTGGCCGGATCTATGGCTACACCTTC.

The chain has TRBV3-1 and TRBJ2-1; TRBD2 might be the D (6 bases). The CDR3 is made up of 15 amino acids. Germline V gives CDR1 LGHDT, CDR2 YNNKEL (reference sequence). Trimming left V 1 base short and J 2 bases short, with 9 bases between. CDR3 amino acids: CASSQAGVTYNEQFF. DNA for the CDR3: TGTGCCAGCAGCCAAGCGGGGGTCACCTACAATGAGCAGTTCTTC.

This clonotype was seen only once. The chain is built from TRBV13 and TRBJ1-1; D uncertain. V lost 4 bases, J lost 1 base, and 10 bases lay in between. Germline V gene sequence: CDR1 PRHDT, CDR2 FYEKMQ (reference sequence). The CDR3 loop spans 14 amino acids. This CDR3 reads CASSSISTNTEAFF. The CDR3, as DNA: TGTGCCAGCAGCTCTATTTCGACGAACACTGAAGCTTTCTTT.

The chain is built from TRBV6-1 and TRBJ1-2, with 7 nucleotides matching TRBD1. Germline lookup yields CDR1 MNHNS and CDR2 SASEGT. CDR3 size: 15 residues. The J segment lost 0 bases and the V segment lost 10 bases, leaving 11 bases of the junction unmatched. The CDR3 region has the DNA TGTGCCATAGGGGACAGATCTTTTGCTAACTATGGCTACACCTTC. This sequence encodes CAIGDRSFANYGYTF.

This clonotype was detected only once. V and J are TRBV7-9 and TRBJ1-1, with 9 bases that match TRBD1. V lost 5 bases, J lost 4 bases, and 11 bases stayed unmatched. This CDR3 comprises 16 residues. In germline, CDR1 is SEHNR, CDR2 FQNEAQ (reference sequence). This chain's CDR3 is CASSQVRGQGITEAFF. CDR3 sequence (DNA): TGTGCCAGCAGCCAAGTTAGGGGACAGGGTATCACTGAAGCTTTCTTT.